This paragraph covers one TCR beta chain sequence. Its antigen is unidentified. The data were taken from a study of T cell responses to AZD1222 COVID-19 vaccine. About the research overall: Second-dose intervals near 4 or 12 weeks were combined. General study findings and limits: No repertoire was sampled before or during the peak T cell response, only after it. At 160-218 and 743-854, vaccine-associated CD4 TCRs were dominant, and they spanned spike. Baseline serology detected seropositivity in only 5 to 7 AZD1222 recipients.

Profiled with immunoSEQ multiplex PCR; TCRdb holds only in-frame clones, not every one. The sample has around 85,000 clones, 80% to 90% seen once; the top ten hold roughly 6.3%. The sequence came from an adult in good health. Sequences were derived from peripheral blood, sampled on day 0 of AZD1222 vaccination.

The CDR3 reads CASSEFLAGALNNEQFF. For the CDR3, the DNA is TGTGCCAGCAGTGAGTTCCTAGCGGGGGCCCTTAACAATGAGCAGTTCTTC. This chain connects TRBV2 to TRBJ2-1, with 10 bases identical to TRBD2. In germline, CDR1 is SNHLY, CDR2 FYNNEI. This CDR3 has 17 amino acids. The ends lost 3 bases at V and 5 bases at J; junction bases unmatched: 10.